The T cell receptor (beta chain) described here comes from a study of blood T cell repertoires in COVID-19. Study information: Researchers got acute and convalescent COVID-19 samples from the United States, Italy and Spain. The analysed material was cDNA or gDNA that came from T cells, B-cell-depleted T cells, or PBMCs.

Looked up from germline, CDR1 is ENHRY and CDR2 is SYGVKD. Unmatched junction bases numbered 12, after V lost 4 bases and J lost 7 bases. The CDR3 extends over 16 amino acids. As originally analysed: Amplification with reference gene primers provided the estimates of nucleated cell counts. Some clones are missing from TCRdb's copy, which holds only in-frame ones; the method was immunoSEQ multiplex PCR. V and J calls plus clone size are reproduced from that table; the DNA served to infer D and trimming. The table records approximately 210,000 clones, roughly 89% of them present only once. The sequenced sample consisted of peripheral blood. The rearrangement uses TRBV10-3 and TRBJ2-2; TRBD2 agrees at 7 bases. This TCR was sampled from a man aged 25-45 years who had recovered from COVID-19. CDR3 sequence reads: CAISGSSAGVHGELFF. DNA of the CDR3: TGTGCCATCAGTGGAAGCTCGGCGGGGGTTCACGGGGAGCTGTTTTTT.